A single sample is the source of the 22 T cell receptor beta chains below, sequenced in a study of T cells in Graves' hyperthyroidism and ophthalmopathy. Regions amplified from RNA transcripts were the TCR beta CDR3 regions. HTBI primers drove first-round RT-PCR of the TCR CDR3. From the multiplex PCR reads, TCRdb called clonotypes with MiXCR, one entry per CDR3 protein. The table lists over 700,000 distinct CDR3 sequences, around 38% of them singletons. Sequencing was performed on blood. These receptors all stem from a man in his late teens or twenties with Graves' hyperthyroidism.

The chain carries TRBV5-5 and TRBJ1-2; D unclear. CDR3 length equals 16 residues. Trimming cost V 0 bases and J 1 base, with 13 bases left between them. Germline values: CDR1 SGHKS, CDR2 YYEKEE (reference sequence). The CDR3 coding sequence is TGTGCCAGCAGCTTGGAATCCGGAGAGGATAACTATGGCTACACCTTC. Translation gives CASSLESGEDNYGYTF. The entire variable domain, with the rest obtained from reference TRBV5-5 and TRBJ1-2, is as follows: DAGVTQSPTHLIKTRGQQVTLRCSPISGHKSVSWYQQVLGQGPQFIFQYYEKEERGRGNFPDRFSARQFPNYSSELNVNALLLGDSALYLCASSLESGEDNYGYTFGSGTRLTVV.

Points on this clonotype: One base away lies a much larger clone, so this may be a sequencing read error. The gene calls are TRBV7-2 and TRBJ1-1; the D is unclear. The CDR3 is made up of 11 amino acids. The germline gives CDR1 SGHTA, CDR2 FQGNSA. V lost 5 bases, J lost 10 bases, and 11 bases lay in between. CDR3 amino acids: CASSENSAAFF. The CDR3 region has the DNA TGTGCCAGCAGCGAAAACAGTGCAGCTTTCTTT.

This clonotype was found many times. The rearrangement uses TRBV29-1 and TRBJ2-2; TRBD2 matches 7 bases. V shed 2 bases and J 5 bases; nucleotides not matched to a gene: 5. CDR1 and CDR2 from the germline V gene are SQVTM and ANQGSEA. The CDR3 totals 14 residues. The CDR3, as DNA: TGCAGCGTTGAAAGGGAGGGTAGGACCGGGGAGCTGTTTTTT. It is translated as CSVEREGRTGELFF.

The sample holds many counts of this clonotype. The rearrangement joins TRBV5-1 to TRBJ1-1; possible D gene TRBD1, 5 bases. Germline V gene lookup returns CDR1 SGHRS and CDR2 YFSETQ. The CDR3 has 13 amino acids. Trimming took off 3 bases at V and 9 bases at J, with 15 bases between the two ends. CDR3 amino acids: CASSWGDGRQAFF. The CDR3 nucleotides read TGCGCCAGCAGCTGGGGGGACGGCAGACAAGCTTTCTTT.

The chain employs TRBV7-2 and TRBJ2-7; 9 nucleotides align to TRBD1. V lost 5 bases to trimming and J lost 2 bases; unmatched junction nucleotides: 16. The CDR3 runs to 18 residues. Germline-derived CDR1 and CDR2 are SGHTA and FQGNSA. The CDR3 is CASSPQPGQGIGAYEQYF. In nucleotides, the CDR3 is TGTGCCAGCAGCCCACAACCGGGACAGGGTATAGGGGCCTACGAGCAGTACTTC.

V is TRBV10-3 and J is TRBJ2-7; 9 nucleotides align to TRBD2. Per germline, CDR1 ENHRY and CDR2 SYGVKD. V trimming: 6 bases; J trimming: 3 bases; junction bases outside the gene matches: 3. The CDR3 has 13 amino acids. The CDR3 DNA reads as TGTGCCATCAGAGCGGGAGGAAGCTACGAGCAGTACTTC. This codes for CAIRAGGSYEQYF.

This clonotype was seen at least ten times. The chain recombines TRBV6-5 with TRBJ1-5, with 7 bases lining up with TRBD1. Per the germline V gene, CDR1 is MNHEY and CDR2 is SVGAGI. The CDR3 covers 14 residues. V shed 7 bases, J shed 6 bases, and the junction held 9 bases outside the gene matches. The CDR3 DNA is TGTGCCAGCATCAGGGGGGAGGGTGGTCAGCCCCAGCATTTT. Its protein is CASIRGEGGQPQHF.

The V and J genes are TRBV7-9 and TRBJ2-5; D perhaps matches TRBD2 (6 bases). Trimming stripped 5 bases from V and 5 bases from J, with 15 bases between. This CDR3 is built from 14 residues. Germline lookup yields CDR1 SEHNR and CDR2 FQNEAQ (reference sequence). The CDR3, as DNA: TGTGCCAGCAGCCAAGCGCCGGAGGGGGAGACCCAGTACTTC. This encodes CASSQAPEGETQYF.

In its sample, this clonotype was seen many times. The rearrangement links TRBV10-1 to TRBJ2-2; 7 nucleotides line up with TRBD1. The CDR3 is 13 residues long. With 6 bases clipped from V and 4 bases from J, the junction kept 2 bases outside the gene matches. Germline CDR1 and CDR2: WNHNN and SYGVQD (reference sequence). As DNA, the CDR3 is TGCGCCAGCAGGCCAGGGGGCACCGGGGAGCTGTTTTTT. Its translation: CASRPGGTGELFF.

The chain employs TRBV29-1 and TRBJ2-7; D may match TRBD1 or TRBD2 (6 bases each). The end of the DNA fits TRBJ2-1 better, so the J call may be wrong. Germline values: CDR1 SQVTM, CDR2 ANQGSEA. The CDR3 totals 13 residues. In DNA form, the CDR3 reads TGCAGCGCTTGGGGGGCTCGAATCAATGAGCAGTTCTTC. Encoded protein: CSAWGARINEQFF.

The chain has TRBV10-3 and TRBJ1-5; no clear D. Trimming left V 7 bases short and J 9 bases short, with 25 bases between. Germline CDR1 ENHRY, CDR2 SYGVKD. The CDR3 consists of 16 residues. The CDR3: CAIKSDQAGNTGPQHF. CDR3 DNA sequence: TGTGCCATCAAGTCAGACCAAGCGGGGAACACCGGGCCCCAGCATTTT.

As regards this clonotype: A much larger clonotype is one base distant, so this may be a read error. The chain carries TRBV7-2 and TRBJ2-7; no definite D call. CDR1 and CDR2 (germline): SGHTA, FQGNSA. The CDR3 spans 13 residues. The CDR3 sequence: CVSSLVVSPWQYF. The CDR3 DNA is TGTGTCAGCAGCTTAGTCGTTAGCCCGTGGCAGTACTTC.

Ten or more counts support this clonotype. CDR3 amino acids: CASSPTGEKTQYF. The CDR3 DNA follows: TGTGCCAGCAGCCCGACAGGGGAGAAGACCCAGTACTTC. The genes are TRBV7-3 and TRBJ2-5, with TRBD1 matching 8 bases. The CDR3 extends over 13 amino acids. CDR1 SGHTA and CDR2 FQGTGA come from the germline V gene. V trimming: 5 bases; J trimming: 6 bases; junction bases outside the gene matches: 5.

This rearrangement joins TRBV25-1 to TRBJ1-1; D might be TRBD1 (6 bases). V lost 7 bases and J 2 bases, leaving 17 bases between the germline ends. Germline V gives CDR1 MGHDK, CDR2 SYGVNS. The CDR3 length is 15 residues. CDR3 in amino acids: CASIGWIQGNTEAFF. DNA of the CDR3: TGTGCCAGCATTGGGTGGATACAGGGAAACACTGAAGCTTTCTTT.

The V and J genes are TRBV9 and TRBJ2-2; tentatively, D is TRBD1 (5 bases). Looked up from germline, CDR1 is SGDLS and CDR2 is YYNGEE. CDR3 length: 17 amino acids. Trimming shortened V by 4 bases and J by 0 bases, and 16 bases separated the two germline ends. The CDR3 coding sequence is TGTGCCAGCAGCTTCCCGGCGGACAAAACGAACACCGGGGAGCTGTTTTTT. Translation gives CASSFPADKTNTGELFF.

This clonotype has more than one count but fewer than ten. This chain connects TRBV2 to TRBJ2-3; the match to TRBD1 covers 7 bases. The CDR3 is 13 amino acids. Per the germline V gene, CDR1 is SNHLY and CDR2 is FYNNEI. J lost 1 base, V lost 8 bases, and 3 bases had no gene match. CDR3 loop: CASYRGGTDTQYF. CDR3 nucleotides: TGTGCCAGCTACAGGGGTGGCACAGATACGCAGTATTTT. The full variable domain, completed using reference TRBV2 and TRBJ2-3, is EPEVTQTPSHQVTQMGQEVILRCVPISNHLYFYWYRQILGQKVEFLVSFYNNEISEKSEIFDDQFSVERPDGSNFTLKIRSTKLEDSAMYFCASYRGGTDTQYFGPGTRLTVL.

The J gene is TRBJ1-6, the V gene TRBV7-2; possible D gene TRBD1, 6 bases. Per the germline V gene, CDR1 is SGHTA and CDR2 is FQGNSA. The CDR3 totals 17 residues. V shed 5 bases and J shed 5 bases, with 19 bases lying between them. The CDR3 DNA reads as TGTGCCAGCAGCCGACTACTAGGGGGAGGCAATAATTCACCCCTCCACTTT. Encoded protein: CASSRLLGGGNNSPLHF.

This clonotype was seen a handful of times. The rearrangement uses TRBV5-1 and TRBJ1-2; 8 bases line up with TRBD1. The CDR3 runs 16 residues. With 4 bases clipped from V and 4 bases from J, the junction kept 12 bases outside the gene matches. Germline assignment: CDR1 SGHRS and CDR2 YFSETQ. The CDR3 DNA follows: TGCGCCAGCAGCCGGGGACAGGCGGGGAAGAGCTATGGCTACACCTTC. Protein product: CASSRGQAGKSYGYTF. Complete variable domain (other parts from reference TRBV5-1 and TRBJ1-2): KAGVTQTPRYLIKTRGQQVTLSCSPISGHRSVSWYQQTPGQGLQFLFEYFSETQRNKGNFPGRFSGRQFSNSRSEMNVSTLELGDSALYLCASSRGQAGKSYGYTFGSGTRLTVV.

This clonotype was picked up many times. The CDR3 reads CASSLGEEKLFF. CDR3 bases: TGTGCCAGCAGCTTAGGCGAGGAAAAACTGTTTTTT. This chain joins TRBV7-9 and TRBJ1-4, with no clear D. In germline, CDR1 is SEHNR, CDR2 FQNEAQ (reference sequence). V lost 1 base, J lost 8 bases, and 5 bases lay in between. CDR3 size: 12 residues.

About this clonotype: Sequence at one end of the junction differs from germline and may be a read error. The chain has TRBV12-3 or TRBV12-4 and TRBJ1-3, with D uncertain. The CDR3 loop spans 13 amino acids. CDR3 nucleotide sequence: TGTGCCAGCAGTTTGCAGGACGGAAGCACCATATATTTT. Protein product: CASSLQDGSTIYF.

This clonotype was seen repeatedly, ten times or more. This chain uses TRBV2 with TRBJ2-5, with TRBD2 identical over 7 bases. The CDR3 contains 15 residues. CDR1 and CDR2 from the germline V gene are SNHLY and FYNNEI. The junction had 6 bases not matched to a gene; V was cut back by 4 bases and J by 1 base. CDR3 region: CASSVRTGGQETQYF. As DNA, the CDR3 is TGTGCCAGCAGTGTTAGGACGGGGGGCCAAGAGACCCAGTACTTC.

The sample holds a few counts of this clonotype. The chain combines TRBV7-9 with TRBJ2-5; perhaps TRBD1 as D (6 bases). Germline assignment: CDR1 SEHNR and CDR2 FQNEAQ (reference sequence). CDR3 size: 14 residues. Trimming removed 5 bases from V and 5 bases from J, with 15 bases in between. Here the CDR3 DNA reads TGTGCCAGCAGCCAGGACAGCCTTCTTGAGACCCAGTACTTC. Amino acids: CASSQDSLLETQYF.